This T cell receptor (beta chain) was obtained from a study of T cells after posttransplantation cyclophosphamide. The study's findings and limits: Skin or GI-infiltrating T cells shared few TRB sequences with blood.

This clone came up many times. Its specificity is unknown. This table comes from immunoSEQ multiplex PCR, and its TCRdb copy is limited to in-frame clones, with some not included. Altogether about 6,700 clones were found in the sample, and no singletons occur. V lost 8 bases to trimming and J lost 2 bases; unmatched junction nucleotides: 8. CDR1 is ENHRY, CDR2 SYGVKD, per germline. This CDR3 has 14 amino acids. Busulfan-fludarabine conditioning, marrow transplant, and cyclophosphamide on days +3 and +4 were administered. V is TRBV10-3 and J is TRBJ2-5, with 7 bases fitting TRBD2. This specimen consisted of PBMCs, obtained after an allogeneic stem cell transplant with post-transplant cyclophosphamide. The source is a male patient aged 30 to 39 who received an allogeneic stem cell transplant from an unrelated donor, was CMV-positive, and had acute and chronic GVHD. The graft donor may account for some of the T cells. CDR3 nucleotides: TGTGCCATCCGCGACTCCGGGGGGCAAGAGACCCAGTACTTC. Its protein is CAIRDSGGQETQYF.